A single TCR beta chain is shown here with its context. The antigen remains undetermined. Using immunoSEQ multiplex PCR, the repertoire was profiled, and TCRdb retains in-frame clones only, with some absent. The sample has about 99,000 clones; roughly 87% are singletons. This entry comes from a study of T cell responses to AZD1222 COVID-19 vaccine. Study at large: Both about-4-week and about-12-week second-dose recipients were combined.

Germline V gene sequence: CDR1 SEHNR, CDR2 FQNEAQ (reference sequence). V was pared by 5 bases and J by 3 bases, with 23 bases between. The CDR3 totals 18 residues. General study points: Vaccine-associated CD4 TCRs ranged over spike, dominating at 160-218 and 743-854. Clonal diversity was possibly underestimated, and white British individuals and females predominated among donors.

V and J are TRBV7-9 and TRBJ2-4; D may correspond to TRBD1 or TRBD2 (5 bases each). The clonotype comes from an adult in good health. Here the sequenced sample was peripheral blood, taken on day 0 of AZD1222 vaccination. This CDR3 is CASSHYSLRGQRKNIQYF. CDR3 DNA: TGTGCCAGCAGCCATTATTCCCTCCGGGGCCAACGCAAAAACATTCAGTACTTC.